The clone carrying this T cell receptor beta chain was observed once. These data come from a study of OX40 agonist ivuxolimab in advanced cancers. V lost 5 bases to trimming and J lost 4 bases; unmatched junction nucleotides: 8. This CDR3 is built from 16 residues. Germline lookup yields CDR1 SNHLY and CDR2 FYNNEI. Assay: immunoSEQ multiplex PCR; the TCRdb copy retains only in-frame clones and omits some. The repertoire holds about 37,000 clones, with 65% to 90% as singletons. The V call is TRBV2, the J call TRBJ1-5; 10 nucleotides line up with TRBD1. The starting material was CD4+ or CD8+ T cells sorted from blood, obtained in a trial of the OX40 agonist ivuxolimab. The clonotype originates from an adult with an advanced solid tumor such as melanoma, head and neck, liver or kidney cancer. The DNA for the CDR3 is TGTGCCAGCAGTCTCCGACAGGGGGCGAAAAATCAGCCCCAGCATTTT. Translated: CASSLRQGAKNQPQHF.